Listed below are T cell receptor beta chains from one sample, sequenced in a study of CD8 T cells in Susac syndrome. TCRdb re-called the immunoSEQ multiplex PCR reads with MiXCR, one entry per CDR3 protein. The sample holds approximately 120,000 distinct CDR3 sequences, 90% to 95% seen once. Material: CD4+ T cells from PBMCs. These receptors all come from a human donor in good health. Both conserved end residues are part of each CDR3. A D gene is named only where the DNA matches it firmly.

>TRBD1|TRBJ1-3|TRBV7-2
TGTGCCAGCAGCTCTACAGGGGGCATAAACACCATATATTTT
CASSSTGGINTIYF
>TRBD2|TRBJ2-3|TRBV7-2
TGTGCCAGCAGCTCGACTAGCGGGAGTCACGCAGATACGCAGTATTTT
CASSSTSGSHADTQYF
>TRBD2|TRBJ2-1|TRBV7-2
TGTGCCAGCAGCCCATCTAGCGGGAACTACAATGAGCAGTTCTTC
CASSPSSGNYNEQFF
>NA|TRBJ2-3|TRBV6-5
TGTGCCAGCAGTTACTCGGGGAAGAGAGATACGCAGTATTTT
CASSYSGKRDTQYF
>NA|TRBJ2-5|TRBV4-2
TGTGCCAGCAGCCAAGCGAGGGGAGCGGGAGAGACCCAGTACTTC
CASSQARGAGETQYF
>TRBD2|TRBJ2-1|TRBV20-1
TGCAGTGCTAGGTTCCCGGGACTAGCGGGAGATGGGAGCTCCTACAATGAGCAGTTCTTC
CSARFPGLAGDGSSYNEQFF
>TRBD2|TRBJ2-2|TRBV7-2
TGTGCCAGCAGCCGACTAGCCGATACCGGGGAGCTGTTTTTT
CASSRLADTGELFF
>TRBD1|TRBJ2-5|TRBV18
TGTGCCAGCTCACTCCATACAGGGGCCGAAGAGACCCAGTACTTC
CASSLHTGAEETQYF
>TRBD1|TRBJ2-5|TRBV6-5
TGTGCCAGCAGTACCGGACAGGGACCCCGAGAGACCCAGTACTTC
CASSTGQGPRETQYF
>NA|TRBJ2-5|TRBV6-5
TGTGCCAGCAGTCTAGTGTGGGGGTCCCAAGAGACCCAGTACTTC
CASSLVWGSQETQYF
>TRBD1|TRBJ2-2|TRBV5-1
TGCGCCAGCAGCCCCCGAGGGACAGGACAAGTCGGGGAGCTGTTTTTT
CASSPRGTGQVGELFF